Listed below are T cell receptor beta chains from one sample, sequenced in a study of cytomegalovirus exposure and HLA in healthy donors. Only in-frame clones appear in the TCRdb table, and some are missing; sequencing was by immunoSEQ multiplex PCR. The sample contains 55,000 or so clones, nearly 85% of which appear only once. Sequencing used PBMCs. The receptors were gathered from a man aged 25 to 45 in good health and CMV-seronegative. Both conserved end residues are part of each CDR3. A D gene is named only where the DNA matches it firmly. Part of the rows lack a size; the others show once, few, many or a class for expanded clones.

CDR3 DNA: TGTGCCACCAGCAGAGATATAGGGCAGGGAGGACCCCAAGAGACCCAGTACTTC
CDR3 protein: CATSRDIGQGGPQETQYF
D gene: NA
clone size: NA
V gene: TRBV15
J gene: TRBJ2-5

CDR3 DNA: TGTGCCAGCAGCACCGTAGGGGGCAGCTACGAGCAGTACTTC
CDR3 protein: CASSTVGGSYEQYF
D gene: TRBD1
clone size: NA
V gene: TRBV25-1
J gene: TRBJ2-7

CDR3 DNA: TGTGCCAGCAGCGTGGGGAGGCGGGAGCAGTTCTTC
CDR3 protein: CASSVGRREQFF
D gene: NA
clone size: NA
V gene: TRBV9
J gene: TRBJ2-1

CDR3 DNA: TGTGCCTGGAGTGCCAACCCACCGCCCAAGGGGCTGAGCTCCTACGAGCAGTACTTC
CDR3 protein: CAWSANPPPKGLSSYEQYF
D gene: NA
clone size: NA
V gene: TRBV30
J gene: TRBJ2-7

CDR3 DNA: TGCGCCAGCAGTGAACCCCGTCACGGGATAAACCCTAGGAGCTCCTATAATTCACCCCTCCACTTT
CDR3 protein: CASSEPRHGINPRSSYNSPLHF
D gene: NA
clone size: once
V gene: TRBV10-1
J gene: TRBJ1-6

CDR3 DNA: TGCGCCAGCAGCCAAGATTTTGGGGGGGCTCGCTTTAACTATGGCTACACCTTC
CDR3 protein: CASSQDFGGARFNYGYTF
D gene: NA
clone size: NA
V gene: TRBV4-3
J gene: TRBJ1-2

CDR3 DNA: TGTGCCAGTACCAAGGACGGGAGCTCCTACAATGAGCAGTTCTTC
CDR3 protein: CASTKDGSSYNEQFF
D gene: NA
clone size: NA
V gene: TRBV19
J gene: TRBJ2-1

CDR3 DNA: TGTGCCAGCAGCGCGGGACAGGATTATGGCTACACCTTC
CDR3 protein: CASSAGQDYGYTF
D gene: TRBD1
clone size: NA
V gene: TRBV9
J gene: TRBJ1-2

CDR3 DNA: TGTGCCTTGGGGAGGACAGGGGAAAATGAGCAGTTCTTC
CDR3 protein: CALGRTGENEQFF
D gene: TRBD1
clone size: once
V gene: TRBV6-6
J gene: TRBJ2-1

CDR3 DNA: TGTGCCAGCAGCCAATTATACGGGATGAACACTGAAGCTTTCTTT
CDR3 protein: CASSQLYGMNTEAFF
D gene: NA
clone size: NA
V gene: TRBV16
J gene: TRBJ1-1

CDR3 DNA: TGTGCCAGCAGCACGGCGCAGGGGGCCTACGAGCAGTACTTC
CDR3 protein: CASSTAQGAYEQYF
D gene: TRBD1
clone size: NA
V gene: TRBV7-2
J gene: TRBJ2-7

CDR3 DNA: TGTGCTAGCAGCTTAAGAGGCCTGGGCACAGATACGCAGTATTTT
CDR3 protein: CASSLRGLGTDTQYF
D gene: NA
clone size: NA
V gene: TRBV7-7
J gene: TRBJ2-3

CDR3 DNA: TGTGCCAGCAGCCCGACGCCGACAGGGGGCAGGAACATTCAGTACTTC
CDR3 protein: CASSPTPTGGRNIQYF
D gene: TRBD1
clone size: NA
V gene: TRBV11-2
J gene: TRBJ2-4

CDR3 DNA: TGTGCCAGCAGGGCGGACAGGGGGACCACCGGGGAGCTGTTTTTT
CDR3 protein: CASRADRGTTGELFF
D gene: TRBD1
clone size: NA
V gene: TRBV2
J gene: TRBJ2-2

CDR3 DNA: TGTGCCAGCAGACTTCTAGCGGAAGAGACCCAGTACTTC
CDR3 protein: CASRLLAEETQYF
D gene: TRBD2
clone size: NA
V gene: TRBV7-2
J gene: TRBJ2-5

CDR3 DNA: TGTGCCAGCAGTGGGTACCGAACCACAGGGGCTAATTCACCCCTCCACTTT
CDR3 protein: CASSGYRTTGANSPLHF
D gene: TRBD1
clone size: NA
V gene: TRBV25-1
J gene: TRBJ1-6

CDR3 DNA: TGTGCCAGCAGCACCGGGACAGGGAACTCCTACGAGCAGTACTTC
CDR3 protein: CASSTGTGNSYEQYF
D gene: TRBD1
clone size: once
V gene: TRBV5-4
J gene: TRBJ2-7

CDR3 DNA: TGTGCCAGCAGCCCTGGGGGGAGTCGGAACATTCAGTACTTC
CDR3 protein: CASSPGGSRNIQYF
D gene: NA
clone size: NA
V gene: TRBV28
J gene: TRBJ2-4

CDR3 DNA: TGTGCCAGCAGCTTAGGGACAGGAGACCTTCCTGGCTACACCTTC
CDR3 protein: CASSLGTGDLPGYTF
D gene: TRBD1
clone size: NA
V gene: TRBV7-9
J gene: TRBJ1-2

CDR3 DNA: TGTGCCAGCGGAGGATCGGGGACTACTGAAGCTTTCTTT
CDR3 protein: CASGGSGTTEAFF
D gene: NA
clone size: NA
V gene: TRBV19
J gene: TRBJ1-1

CDR3 DNA: TGTGCCATCAGTCCCGGGACAGGGTCCTACGAGCAGTACTTC
CDR3 protein: CAISPGTGSYEQYF
D gene: TRBD1
clone size: NA
V gene: TRBV10-3
J gene: TRBJ2-7

CDR3 DNA: TGTGCCAGCAGTTCACGACAGGGGGCCTACAATGAGCAGTTCTTC
CDR3 protein: CASSSRQGAYNEQFF
D gene: TRBD1
clone size: NA
V gene: TRBV28
J gene: TRBJ2-1

CDR3 DNA: TGTGCCAGCAGCGACTACGGGACAGACTTGAACACTGAAGCTTTCTTT
CDR3 protein: CASSDYGTDLNTEAFF
D gene: TRBD1
clone size: NA
V gene: TRBV28
J gene: TRBJ1-1

CDR3 DNA: TGCGCCAGCAGCATCGGGACAGGGAGAATGAATGAAAAACTGTTTTTT
CDR3 protein: CASSIGTGRMNEKLFF
D gene: TRBD1
clone size: NA
V gene: TRBV5-1
J gene: TRBJ1-4

CDR3 DNA: TGTGCCAGCAGCATCGTGGGCGCCGAGCAGTACTTC
CDR3 protein: CASSIVGAEQYF
D gene: NA
clone size: NA
V gene: TRBV7-9
J gene: TRBJ2-7

CDR3 DNA: TGTGCCAGCAGTGTATCCCGCAGGGGTAATTCACCCCTCCACTTT
CDR3 protein: CASSVSRRGNSPLHF
D gene: NA
clone size: few
V gene: TRBV25-1
J gene: TRBJ1-6

CDR3 DNA: TGTGCCAGCTCACTCACTAGCGGGGGTGATGCCGGGGAGCTGTTTTTT
CDR3 protein: CASSLTSGGDAGELFF
D gene: TRBD2
clone size: NA
V gene: TRBV18
J gene: TRBJ2-2

CDR3 DNA: TGTGCCAGCTCACCAGGACTGAGCAATCAGCCCCAGCATTTT
CDR3 protein: CASSPGLSNQPQHF
D gene: NA
clone size: NA
V gene: TRBV18
J gene: TRBJ1-5

CDR3 DNA: TGTGCCAGCAGCCCCCAACAGGGGAGCGAGCAGTACTTC
CDR3 protein: CASSPQQGSEQYF
D gene: TRBD1
clone size: NA
V gene: TRBV7-9
J gene: TRBJ2-7

CDR3 DNA: TGTGCCATCAGTGAGTCGGAGACCGGACGGGGCTATGGCTACACCTTC
CDR3 protein: CAISESETGRGYGYTF
D gene: NA
clone size: NA
V gene: TRBV10-3
J gene: TRBJ1-2

CDR3 DNA: TGTGCCAGCAACTGGGGCAGGGCGAACACCGGGGAGCTGTTTTTT
CDR3 protein: CASNWGRANTGELFF
D gene: NA
clone size: NA
V gene: TRBV2
J gene: TRBJ2-2

CDR3 DNA: TGTGCCAGCAGTTACAGGCAGGGGAACACTGAAGCTTTCTTT
CDR3 protein: CASSYRQGNTEAFF
D gene: NA
clone size: NA
V gene: TRBV6-5
J gene: TRBJ1-1

CDR3 DNA: TGCGCCAGCAGCCAAGATGCCGCGAAGCAGTACTTC
CDR3 protein: CASSQDAAKQYF
D gene: NA
clone size: NA
V gene: TRBV4-3
J gene: TRBJ2-7

CDR3 DNA: TGTGCCATCACCTCAGGCGACCTCTATGGCTACACCTTC
CDR3 protein: CAITSGDLYGYTF
D gene: NA
clone size: NA
V gene: TRBV10-3
J gene: TRBJ1-2

CDR3 DNA: TGTGCTAGTGGCCAGCGGGGGGATGGGGTGAACACTGAAGCTTTCTTT
CDR3 protein: CASGQRGDGVNTEAFF
D gene: NA
clone size: few
V gene: TRBV12-5
J gene: TRBJ1-1

CDR3 DNA: TGCGCCAGCAGCCCGACGGGACAGGGAAAGAGCACTGAAGCTTTCTTT
CDR3 protein: CASSPTGQGKSTEAFF
D gene: TRBD1
clone size: NA
V gene: TRBV4-1
J gene: TRBJ1-1

CDR3 DNA: TGTGCCTGGAGTGAAGATAGTATGAACACTGAAGCTTTCTTT
CDR3 protein: CAWSEDSMNTEAFF
D gene: NA
clone size: NA
V gene: TRBV30
J gene: TRBJ1-1

CDR3 DNA: TGCGCCAGCAGCCAAGAAGGCACTAGCGGGGGTAGTGGTTCCTACAATGAGCAGTTCTTC
CDR3 protein: CASSQEGTSGGSGSYNEQFF
D gene: TRBD2
clone size: NA
V gene: TRBV4-3
J gene: TRBJ2-1

CDR3 DNA: TGTGCTAGTGGTTTCCCAGGGGACTCCTACAATGAGCAGTTCTTC
CDR3 protein: CASGFPGDSYNEQFF
D gene: NA
clone size: NA
V gene: TRBV12-5
J gene: TRBJ2-1

CDR3 DNA: TGTGCCAGCAACGGTTATAGGGGTCCATTCTACGAGCAGTACTTC
CDR3 protein: CASNGYRGPFYEQYF
D gene: NA
clone size: NA
V gene: TRBV6-1
J gene: TRBJ2-7

CDR3 DNA: TGCGCCAGCAGTCAACCGGGGGGAGTAGCGGGAGGGAACACCGGGGAGCTGTTTTTT
CDR3 protein: CASSQPGGVAGGNTGELFF
D gene: TRBD2
clone size: few
V gene: TRBV23-1
J gene: TRBJ2-2

CDR3 DNA: TGTGCCAGCAGCTTAGCTTGGTTAGCGGACAATGAGCAGTTCTTC
CDR3 protein: CASSLAWLADNEQFF
D gene: NA
clone size: NA
V gene: TRBV7-2
J gene: TRBJ2-1

CDR3 DNA: TGCGCCAGCAGCCAAGAAAGAGTAACAGGCTCGTGGGCTTTCTTT
CDR3 protein: CASSQERVTGSWAFF
D gene: NA
clone size: NA
V gene: TRBV4-1
J gene: TRBJ1-1

CDR3 DNA: TGTGCCAGCAGCGCGGACAGGACGAATAGCCCCGGGGAGCTGTTTTTT
CDR3 protein: CASSADRTNSPGELFF
D gene: TRBD1
clone size: NA
V gene: TRBV5-4
J gene: TRBJ2-2

CDR3 DNA: TGTGCCAGTAGTCCAATCCCGACAGGCACCCGGTTCACTGAAGCTTTCTTT
CDR3 protein: CASSPIPTGTRFTEAFF
D gene: NA
clone size: few
V gene: TRBV19
J gene: TRBJ1-1

CDR3 DNA: TGTGCCAGCAGGACAGCACAGGGATCCACTAATGAAAAACTGTTTTTT
CDR3 protein: CASRTAQGSTNEKLFF
D gene: NA
clone size: NA
V gene: TRBV21-1
J gene: TRBJ1-4

CDR3 DNA: TGCAGCGTAGTTTCGTGGACAGGGGCAGATACGCAGTATTTT
CDR3 protein: CSVVSWTGADTQYF
D gene: TRBD1
clone size: NA
V gene: TRBV29-1
J gene: TRBJ2-3

CDR3 DNA: TGTGCCAGCAGCTTGAAAATCGACAGGAGCACAGATACGCAGTATTTT
CDR3 protein: CASSLKIDRSTDTQYF
D gene: NA
clone size: NA
V gene: TRBV7-8
J gene: TRBJ2-3

CDR3 DNA: TGTGCCAGCAGTACGACCGGGACAGGAAATTCACCCCTCCACTTT
CDR3 protein: CASSTTGTGNSPLHF
D gene: TRBD1
clone size: few
V gene: TRBV6-5
J gene: TRBJ1-6

CDR3 DNA: TGTGCCTGGAGAGAAATCGACAGGGCCCATTCACCCCTCCACTTT
CDR3 protein: CAWREIDRAHSPLHF
D gene: TRBD1
clone size: NA
V gene: TRBV30
J gene: TRBJ1-6

CDR3 DNA: TGTGCCAGCAGTCGTGGACAGGGGCCTGAAAAACTGTTTTTT
CDR3 protein: CASSRGQGPEKLFF
D gene: TRBD1
clone size: NA
V gene: TRBV11-2
J gene: TRBJ1-4

CDR3 DNA: TGTGCCAGCAGGGTCGATTGGGACAGCCTCCAAGAGACCCAGTACTTC
CDR3 protein: CASRVDWDSLQETQYF
D gene: TRBD1
clone size: NA
V gene: TRBV2
J gene: TRBJ2-5